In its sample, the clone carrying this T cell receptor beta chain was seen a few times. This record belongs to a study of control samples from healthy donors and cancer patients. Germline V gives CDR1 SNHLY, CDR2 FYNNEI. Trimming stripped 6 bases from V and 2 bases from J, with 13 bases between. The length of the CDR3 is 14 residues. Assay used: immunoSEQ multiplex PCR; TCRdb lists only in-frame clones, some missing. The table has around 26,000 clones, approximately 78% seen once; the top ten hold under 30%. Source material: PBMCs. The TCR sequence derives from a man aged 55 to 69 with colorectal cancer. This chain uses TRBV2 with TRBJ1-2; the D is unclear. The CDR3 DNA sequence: TGTGCCAGCAGGTTAGACCTCTCAAACTATGGCTACACCTTC. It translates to CASRLDLSNYGYTF.